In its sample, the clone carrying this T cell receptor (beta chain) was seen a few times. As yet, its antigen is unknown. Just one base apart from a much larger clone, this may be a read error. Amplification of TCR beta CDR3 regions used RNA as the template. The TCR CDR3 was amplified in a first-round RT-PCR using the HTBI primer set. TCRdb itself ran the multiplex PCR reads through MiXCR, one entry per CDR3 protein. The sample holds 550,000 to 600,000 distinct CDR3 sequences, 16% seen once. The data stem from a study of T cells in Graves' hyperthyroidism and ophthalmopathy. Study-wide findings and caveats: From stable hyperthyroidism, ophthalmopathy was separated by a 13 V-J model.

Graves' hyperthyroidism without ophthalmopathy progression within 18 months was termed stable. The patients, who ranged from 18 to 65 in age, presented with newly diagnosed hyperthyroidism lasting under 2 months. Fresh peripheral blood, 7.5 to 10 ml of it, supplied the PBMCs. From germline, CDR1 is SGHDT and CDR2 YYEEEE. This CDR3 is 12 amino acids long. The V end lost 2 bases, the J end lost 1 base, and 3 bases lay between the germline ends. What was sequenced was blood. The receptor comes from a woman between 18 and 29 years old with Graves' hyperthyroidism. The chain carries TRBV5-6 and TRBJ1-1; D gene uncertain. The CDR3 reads CASSFANTEAFF. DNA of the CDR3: TGTGCCAGCAGCTTCGCGAACACTGAAGCTTTCTTT.